The rows below give T cell receptor beta chains drawn from one sample of a study of OX40 agonist ivuxolimab in advanced cancers. The protocol was immunoSEQ multiplex PCR, while the TCRdb copy is restricted to in-frame clones and leaves out a portion. The sample holds roughly 80,000 clones, 93% seen once. The input for sequencing was CD4+ or CD8+ T cells sorted from blood, taken in a trial of the OX40 agonist ivuxolimab. The receptors were sampled from an adult with an advanced solid tumor such as melanoma, head and neck, liver or kidney cancer. Both conserved end residues are part of each CDR3. A D gene is named only where the DNA matches it firmly. The size field is filled for only some rows; it gives once, few, many or a size class.

D,size,J,V,CDR3,DNA
TRBD1,NA,TRBJ1-6,TRBV19,CASSIGTGGLSPLHF,TGTGCCAGTAGTATCGGGACAGGGGGACTTTCACCCCTCCACTTT
NA,NA,TRBJ1-2,TRBV28,CASSFPGEILKNYGYTF,TGTGCCAGCAGTTTTCCCGGGGAGATTCTTAAAAACTATGGCTACACCTTC
NA,NA,TRBJ2-7,TRBV30,CAWSVFGGYEQYF,TGTGCCTGGAGTGTATTCGGGGGATACGAGCAGTACTTC
TRBD2,NA,TRBJ2-1,TRBV5-1,CASSLPTGLAGYNEQFF,TGCGCCAGCAGCTTGCCAACTGGACTAGCGGGGTACAATGAGCAGTTCTTC
TRBD1,NA,TRBJ1-4,TRBV13,CASSLGSGTGVEKLFF,TGTGCCAGCAGCTTAGGTAGTGGGACAGGGGTTGAAAAACTGTTTTTT
NA,once,TRBJ2-5,TRBV2,CASSVGAGQQETQYF,TGTGCCAGCAGTGTTGGGGCAGGGCAACAAGAGACCCAGTACTTC
NA,NA,TRBJ2-7,TRBV5-4,CASSLGGRGAEQYF,TGTGCCAGCAGCTTGGGGGGGCGGGGTGCCGAGCAGTACTTC
TRBD2,NA,TRBJ2-1,TRBV9,CASSLTGTSGGNNEQFF,TGTGCCAGCAGCCTTACCGGGACTAGCGGGGGAAACAATGAGCAGTTCTTC
NA,NA,TRBJ2-7,TRBV6-5,CASRGGPYEQYF,TGTGCCAGCAGGGGGGGCCCCTACGAGCAGTACTTC
NA,NA,TRBJ1-1,TRBV19,CASSILPGVSTEAFF,TGTGCCAGTAGTATTCTTCCAGGGGTAAGCACTGAAGCTTTCTTT
NA,NA,TRBJ2-3,TRBV6-5,CASSLLGDTQYF,TGTGCCAGCAGTCTATTGGGGGATACGCAGTATTTT
NA,NA,TRBJ2-7,TRBV7-8,CASTQGPYEQYF,TGTGCCAGCACTCAGGGCCCCTACGAGCAGTACTTC
TRBD1,NA,TRBJ2-3,TRBV27,CASSLKGGGQARTDTQYF,TGTGCCAGCAGTTTAAAAGGTGGAGGACAGGCCCGCACAGATACGCAGTATTTT
NA,NA,TRBJ1-1,TRBV5-6,CASSLVQGRTEAFF,TGTGCCAGCAGCTTGGTACAGGGAAGGACTGAAGCTTTCTTT
TRBD1,NA,TRBJ2-7,TRBV19,CASSATGASYEQYF,TGTGCCAGTAGTGCGACAGGGGCCAGCTACGAGCAGTACTTC
TRBD1,NA,TRBJ1-4,TRBV5-4,CASSFALGQSNEKLFF,TGTGCCAGCAGCTTTGCCCTGGGACAGTCTAATGAAAAACTGTTTTTT
NA,NA,TRBJ2-7,TRBV5-4,CASSPDLELDEQYF,TGTGCCAGCAGCCCCGACTTGGAATTGGACGAGCAGTACTTC
NA,NA,TRBJ2-5,TRBV7-6,CASSPFQGGTQYF,TGTGCCAGCAGCCCCTTCCAGGGGGGGACCCAGTACTTC
NA,NA,TRBJ2-7,TRBV4-1,CASSQDKTYPSYEQYF,TGCGCCAGCAGCCAAGATAAGACCTACCCGTCCTACGAGCAGTACTTC